The source of this T cell receptor (beta chain) is a study of T cell repertoires in cytomegalovirus infection. Across the study: CMV infection together with matching HLA type was indicated by public TCR beta signatures. Overall study findings and caveats: Carriers of CMV plus the relevant HLA were identified by cumulative public TCR beta family frequency. HLA-C-restricted TCR beta clonotypes specific for CMV led the ex vivo response.

The length of the CDR3 is 14 residues. Germline loops: CDR1 MNHEY, CDR2 SMNVEV (reference sequence). The V gene end was trimmed by 6 bases and the J gene end by 2 bases; junction bases not matched to a gene: 6. This clonotype showed up just a few times. Its antigen remains unidentified. Via MiXCR, TCRdb re-called the reads, giving one row per CDR3 protein. The data hold 45,000 to 75,000 distinct CDR3 sequences, with more than 25% observed a single time. The clonotype was recovered from a human donor in good health (CMV status not recorded). Some clones in this sample may be carry-over from other donors' samples. The chain joins TRBV27 to TRBJ2-7; 8 bases map to TRBD1. Sequencing was done on a sample of PBMCs, sequenced either directly or after in vitro stimulation (not recorded which). The DNA for the CDR3 is TGTGCCAGCAGGCCAGGGGGCGGTACCTACGAGCAGTACTTC. Its translation: CASRPGGGTYEQYF.